A single sample is the source of the 20 T cell receptor beta chains below, sequenced in a study of cytomegalovirus exposure and HLA in healthy donors. Here immunoSEQ multiplex PCR was the method, and the copy in TCRdb shows in-frame clones only, minus some. Found here are roughly 330,000 clones, roughly nine tenths of them singletons; the top ten hold about 1%. Input material: PBMCs. The receptors stem from a woman in her 30s in good health and CMV-seropositive.

The chain links TRBV6-6 to TRBJ2-1; 12 bases are a match to TRBD2. This CDR3 comprises 15 residues. V gave up 4 bases and J gave up 9 bases; unmatched junction bases: 7. Germline V gene data show CDR1 as MNHNY and CDR2 as SVGAGI (reference sequence). Here the CDR3 reads CASSFGLAGPGEQFF. The DNA of the CDR3 is TGTGCCAGCAGTTTCGGACTAGCGGGGCCGGGTGAGCAGTTCTTC.

V is TRBV28 and J is TRBJ2-7, with TRBD1 as a possible D gene (6 bases). The germline V gene has CDR1 MDHEN and CDR2 SYDVKM. The V and J ends lost 11 bases and 3 bases respectively, with 11 bases between them. This CDR3 has 11 amino acids. The CDR3 is CAAQGRYEQYF. DNA for the CDR3: TGTGCCGCACAGGGCCGCTACGAGCAGTACTTC.

The rearrangement links TRBV4-1 to TRBJ2-7; no reliable D call. CDR1 and CDR2 (germline): MGHRA, YSYEKL. The CDR3 covers 16 residues. V lost 4 bases to trimming and J lost 0 bases, with 16 bases between them. The CDR3 here is CASSRGLGGGSYEQYF. DNA of the CDR3: TGCGCCAGCAGCCGTGGATTAGGTGGCGGCTCCTACGAGCAGTACTTC.

This chain uses TRBV11-2 with TRBJ1-2, with 7 bases lining up with TRBD1. Unmatched junction bases numbered 3, after V lost 0 bases and J lost 2 bases. This CDR3 has 15 amino acids. CDR1 is SGHAT and CDR2 is FQNNGV in the germline V gene. The CDR3 reads CASSLDQGGNYGYTF. The CDR3 DNA is TGTGCCAGCAGCTTAGATCAGGGGGGGAACTATGGCTACACCTTC.

The CDR3 bases are TGTGCCAGCAGTTTAGGAGCGAGGGTTGAAGCTTTCTTT. This gives the protein CASSLGARVEAFF. V usage is TRBV28 and J usage is TRBJ1-1; no clear D gene. The germline CDR1 and CDR2 sequences are MDHEN and SYDVKM. The V gene lost 2 bases and the J gene lost 7 bases, with 11 bases spanning the gap. This CDR3 has 13 amino acids.

V usage is TRBV2 and J usage is TRBJ2-1, with TRBD2 matching over 10 bases. The germline gives CDR1 SNHLY, CDR2 FYNNEI. The trim removed 4 bases at V and 3 bases at J, leaving 12 bases unmatched. The CDR3 contains 18 residues. CDR3 in DNA: TGTGCCAGCAGTGTGGCTAGCGGGAGAATTGGGCACTACAATGAGCAGTTCTTC. Translating gives CASSVASGRIGHYNEQFF.

The rearrangement uses TRBV5-1 and TRBJ2-1; TRBD2 aligns across 11 bases. V was pared by 0 bases and J by 0 bases, with 5 bases of the junction left unmatched. The CDR3 runs to 18 residues. The germline CDR1 and CDR2 sequences are SGHRS and YFSETQ. The CDR3 loop reads CASSLAAGTSGSYNEQFF. The CDR3, as DNA: TGCGCCAGCAGCTTGGCCGCCGGGACTAGCGGCTCCTACAATGAGCAGTTCTTC.

The chain carries TRBV11-2 and TRBJ2-7; 10 bases map to TRBD2. The CDR3 is made up of 14 amino acids. V trimming: 7 bases; J trimming: 3 bases; junction bases outside the gene matches: 6. Germline V CDR1 and CDR2: SGHAT, FQNNGV. The CDR3 sequence is CASILVAGGYEQYF. DNA of the CDR3: TGTGCCAGCATCCTTGTAGCGGGAGGCTACGAGCAGTACTTC.

This chain connects TRBV2 to TRBJ1-4; the match to TRBD1 covers 10 bases. The trim removed 4 bases at V and 10 bases at J, leaving 3 bases unmatched. The length of the CDR3 is 13 residues. Germline V gene sequence: CDR1 SNHLY, CDR2 FYNNEI. The CDR3 DNA reads TGTGCCAGCAGTGGACAGGGGGCGATAAAACTGTTTTTT. Amino acid sequence: CASSGQGAIKLFF.

This clone was seen a handful of times. The V call is TRBV6-1, the J call TRBJ2-7, with D possibly being TRBD1 or TRBD2 (5 bases each). The length of the CDR3 is 13 residues. V was pared by 5 bases and J by 2 bases, with 10 bases between. Germline CDR1 MNHNS, CDR2 SASEGT. This chain's CDR3 is CASSRDGAYEQYF. The CDR3, as DNA: TGTGCCAGCAGTAGGGACGGAGCCTACGAGCAGTACTTC.

The chain employs TRBV28 and TRBJ2-3; TRBD2 aligns across 7 bases. With 3 bases clipped from V and 1 base from J, the junction kept 4 bases outside the gene matches. The CDR3 contains 15 residues. From germline, CDR1 is MDHEN and CDR2 SYDVKM. CDR3 protein: CASSLGEGRTDTQYF. The CDR3 nucleotides read TGTGCCAGCAGTTTGGGGGAGGGCCGCACAGATACGCAGTATTTT. Using reference TRBV28 and TRBJ2-3 for the parts outside the CDR3, the full variable domain is DVKVTQSSRYLVKRTGEKVFLECVQDMDHENMFWYRQDPGLGLRLIYFSYDVKMKEKGDIPEGYSVSREKKERFSLILESASTNQTSMYLCASSLGEGRTDTQYFGPGTRLTVL.

The chain links TRBV6-1 to TRBJ1-1, with 7 bases that match TRBD1. The CDR3 loop spans 14 amino acids. The germline CDR1 and CDR2 sequences are MNHNS and SASEGT. After removal of 5 bases from V and 1 base from J, the junction contained 4 bases not matched to a gene. The CDR3 protein is CASSQTGKNTEAFF. The CDR3 coding sequence is TGTGCCAGCAGTCAGACAGGGAAGAACACTGAAGCTTTCTTT.

This rearrangement joins TRBV27 to TRBJ1-4; 7 nucleotides match TRBD1. The germline V gene encodes CDR1 MNHEY and CDR2 SMNVEV (reference sequence). V was pared by 6 bases and J by 8 bases, with 9 bases of the junction left unmatched. This CDR3 has 14 residues. CDR3 DNA: TGTGCCAGCAGCCGACAGGGAGGGTTGGAAAAACTGTTTTTT. Translating it yields CASSRQGGLEKLFF. Full variable domain (outside the CDR3, taken from reference TRBV27 and TRBJ1-4): EAQVTQNPRYLITVTGKKLTVTCSQNMNHEYMSWYRQDPGLGLRQIYYSMNVEVTDKGDVPEGYKVSRKEKRNFPLILESPSPNQTSLYFCASSRQGGLEKLFFGSGTQLSVL.

CDR3 in amino acids: CASSTRQGVLGQYF. In nucleotides, the CDR3 is TGTGCCAGCAGTACGAGACAGGGCGTCCTGGGGCAGTACTTC. The chain employs TRBV28 and TRBJ2-7; 7 nucleotides align to TRBD1. The trim removed 5 bases at V and 9 bases at J, leaving 13 bases unmatched. CDR3 size: 14 residues. Germline lookup yields CDR1 MDHEN and CDR2 SYDVKM.

The chain carries TRBV7-2 and TRBJ2-3; D gene ambiguous. Trimming took off 6 bases at V and 5 bases at J, with 18 bases between the two ends. The CDR3 is made up of 15 amino acids. From germline, CDR1 is SGHTA and CDR2 FQGNSA. CDR3 sequence: CASRSTDLRGDTQYF. As DNA, the CDR3 is TGTGCCAGCAGGTCCACCGACTTACGAGGAGATACGCAGTATTTT.

The chain carries TRBV19 and TRBJ2-7; D unclear. Germline V CDR1 and CDR2: LNHDA, SQIVND (reference sequence). This CDR3 has 13 amino acids. Trimming pared 5 bases from V and 3 bases from J, leaving 11 bases between. CDR3 sequence: CASSYSGRYEQYF. The CDR3, as DNA: TGTGCCAGTAGTTACTCAGGACGCTACGAGCAGTACTTC.

The CDR3 protein is CAISPGLAINEQFF. The CDR3 nucleotides read TGTGCCATCAGCCCGGGACTAGCTATTAATGAGCAGTTCTTC. The rearrangement uses TRBV10-3 and TRBJ2-1, with 9 bases aligning to TRBD2. This CDR3 has 14 amino acids. V trimming: 6 bases; J trimming: 7 bases; junction bases outside the gene matches: 7. Germline CDR1 ENHRY, CDR2 SYGVKD.

This clone showed up just once. CDR3 nucleotides: TGTGCCGCCAGGGGGGGCGGAGATACGCAGTATTTT. Residues: CAARGGGDTQYF. The chain recombines TRBV7-9 with TRBJ2-3; either TRBD1 or TRBD2 may fit D (7 bases each). The CDR3 has 12 residues. The germline V gene has CDR1 SEHNR and CDR2 FQNEAQ (reference sequence). Trimming removed 11 bases at V and 5 bases at J, with 14 bases between.

V gene TRBV27 combines with J gene TRBJ1-5; tentatively, D is TRBD1 (6 bases). The CDR3 consists of 15 residues. The ends were cut back, 4 bases at V and 0 bases at J, with 10 bases in the middle. CDR1 is MNHEY, CDR2 SMNVEV, per germline (reference sequence). The CDR3 DNA is TGTGCCAGCAGTTATGGGGGGCTTAGCAATCAGCCCCAGCATTTT. Its protein is CASSYGGLSNQPQHF.

This clone has just one count. J is TRBJ2-4 and V is TRBV5-4, with 9 nucleotides matching TRBD1. Germline trimming cut 3 bases from V and 6 bases from J; bases unmatched to any gene: 4. This CDR3 has 14 residues. The germline gives CDR1 SGHNT, CDR2 YYREEE (reference sequence). The chain's CDR3 is CASSSGQGRNIQYF. As DNA, the CDR3 is TGTGCCAGCAGCTCGGGACAGGGTAGAAACATTCAGTACTTC.